A single sample gave rise to the 23 T cell receptor beta chains below, sequenced in a study of T cells after yellow fever vaccination. TCRdb fed the 5' RACE reads into MiXCR, producing one record per CDR3 protein. The sample records about 240,000 distinct CDR3 sequences, 6.9% being singletons. The specimen comprised CD4+ T cells sorted from PBMCs, sampled 15 days after the yellow fever booster vaccination. Receptor source: a man aged 25-45 years who received the YFV17D yellow fever vaccine.

This clonotype has ten or more counts. The chain employs TRBV7-9 and TRBJ2-7; D is undetermined. Looked up from germline, CDR1 is SEHNR and CDR2 is FQNEAQ (reference sequence). This CDR3 has 11 residues. V was cut by 6 bases and J by 3 bases, with 6 bases left in between. The CDR3 protein is CASSALYEQYF. The CDR3 nucleotides are TGTGCCAGCAGTGCCCTCTACGAGCAGTACTTC.

This clonotype was observed many times. At one boundary the junction diverges from the germline segment, which might be a read error. The chain has TRBV6-2 or TRBV6-3 and TRBJ2-7; possibly TRBD1 for D (6 bases). The germline CDR1 and CDR2 sequences are MNHEY and SVGEGT. CDR3 size: 12 residues. Here the CDR3 reads CASSYPPGERNF. CDR3 nucleotide sequence: TGTGCCAGCAGTTACCCCCCAGGGGAGAGGAACTTC.

This clonotype was counted a few times. This chain connects TRBV4-1 to TRBJ1-4; a weak D match, TRBD1 (5 bases). Trimming shortened V by 4 bases and J by 7 bases, and 19 bases separated the two germline ends. The CDR3 is made up of 16 amino acids. CDR1 MGHRA and CDR2 YSYEKL come from the germline V gene. This CDR3 is CASSRLSGTTFEKLFF. In DNA, the CDR3 is TGCGCCAGCAGCCGTTTATCCGGGACGACTTTTGAAAAACTGTTTTTT.

This clonotype showed up just a few times. The chain has TRBV14 and TRBJ2-3, with TRBD2 matching 8 bases. After removal of 4 bases from V and 6 bases from J, the junction contained 3 bases not matched to a gene. This CDR3 comprises 13 residues. The germline gives CDR1 SGHDN, CDR2 FVKESK. The chain's CDR3 is CASSPGLDDTQYF. CDR3 in DNA: TGTGCCAGCAGCCCGGGACTAGACGATACGCAGTATTTT.

This clonotype has at least ten counts. This rearrangement joins TRBV12-3 or TRBV12-4 to TRBJ2-1, with D maybe TRBD2 (6 bases). CDR3 length: 15 amino acids. Trimming pared 1 base from V and 2 bases from J, leaving 9 bases between. The CDR3 DNA reads TGTGCCAGCAGTTTAGGGAGGGAGGCCTACAATGAGCAGTTCTTC. It yields the protein CASSLGREAYNEQFF.

In its sample, this clonotype was seen many times. The gene calls are TRBV19 and TRBJ2-1, with D possibly being TRBD1 (6 bases). CDR3 length: 14 amino acids. CDR1 is LNHDA and CDR2 is SQIVND in the germline V gene (reference sequence). Trimming pared 6 bases from V and 6 bases from J, leaving 15 bases between. CDR3 protein: CASSRDNLGNEQFF. In DNA, the CDR3 is TGTGCCAGTAGCCGGGACAATCTAGGCAATGAGCAGTTCTTC.

V is TRBV5-6 and J is TRBJ1-4, with D tentatively TRBD1 (5 bases). The germline CDR1 and CDR2 sequences are SGHDT and YYEEEE. Trimming pared 1 base from V and 0 bases from J, leaving 13 bases between. The CDR3 length is 17 residues. The CDR3 sequence: CASSLRGVDATNEKLFF. CDR3 nucleotide sequence: TGTGCCAGCAGCTTGAGAGGGGTAGACGCAACTAATGAAAAACTGTTTTTT.

V and J are TRBV6-5 and TRBJ2-7, with TRBD1 matching over 8 bases. Germline V gene sequence: CDR1 MNHEY, CDR2 SVGAGI. This CDR3 has 12 residues. The ends lost 6 bases at V and 2 bases at J; junction bases unmatched: 0. The CDR3 here is CASRDRAYEQYF. In DNA, the CDR3 is TGTGCCAGCAGGGACAGGGCCTACGAGCAGTACTTC.

Many counts were recorded for this clonotype. The rearrangement uses TRBV12-3 or TRBV12-4 and TRBJ1-2, with no clear D. Trimming cost V 3 bases and J 4 bases, with 9 bases left between them. This CDR3 region has 13 residues. This CDR3 reads CASSFEGLYGYTF. The CDR3 DNA follows: TGTGCCAGCAGTTTTGAAGGGCTCTATGGCTACACCTTC.

The chain uses TRBV20-1 and TRBJ2-2, with 9 bases fitting TRBD2. The trim removed 6 bases at V and 1 base at J, leaving 3 bases unmatched. The V gene's germline CDR1 is DFQATT and CDR2 SNEGSKA (reference sequence). The CDR3 is 14 amino acids. This chain's CDR3 is CSAGAGGNTGELFF. DNA for the CDR3: TGCAGTGCGGGAGCGGGGGGGAACACCGGGGAGCTGTTTTTT.

This chain links TRBV5-1 with TRBJ2-5, with TRBD1 identical over 8 bases. The CDR3 is 14 amino acids. V was clipped by 1 base and J by 4 bases; unmatched bases: 3. Germline V lookup: CDR1 SGHRS, CDR2 YFSETQ. CDR3 protein: CASSLTDRVETQYF. Written as DNA, the CDR3 is TGCGCCAGCAGCTTGACGGACAGGGTAGAGACCCAGTACTTC.

The table lists this clonotype with many counts. The chain carries TRBV29-1 and TRBJ2-7; 7 positions agree with TRBD1. The ends lost 0 bases at V and 6 bases at J; junction bases unmatched: 17. Germline CDR1 is SQVTM and CDR2 is ANQGSEA. The CDR3 is 17 residues long. CDR3: CSVEERQRGSGGVEQYF. The CDR3 DNA follows: TGCAGCGTTGAAGAAAGGCAAAGGGGGTCAGGGGGAGTCGAGCAGTACTTC.

The chain links TRBV7-2 to TRBJ2-1; TRBD2 aligns across 11 bases. The junction had 11 bases not matched to a gene; V was cut back by 4 bases and J by 6 bases. The CDR3 sequence is 17 residues long. Germline values: CDR1 SGHTA, CDR2 FQGNSA. As DNA, the CDR3 is TGTGCCAGCAGCTCTATGGGACTAGCGGAGGGAGGCAATGAGCAGTTCTTC. Protein: CASSSMGLAEGGNEQFF.

This clonotype has more than one count but fewer than ten. The gene calls are TRBV18 and TRBJ1-1, with 7 bases identical to TRBD1. Per germline, CDR1 KGHSH and CDR2 LQKENI. Trimming at V came to 5 bases and at J to 0 bases, leaving 3 bases not matched to a gene. There are 14 residues in the CDR3. CDR3: CASSGDSLNTEAFF. CDR3 bases: TGTGCCAGCTCAGGGGACAGCCTGAACACTGAAGCTTTCTTT. The full variable domain, completed using reference TRBV18 and TRBJ1-1, is NAGVMQNPRHLVRRRGQEARLRCSPMKGHSHVYWYRQLPEEGLKFMVYLQKENIIDESGMPKERFSAEFPKEGPSILRIQQVVRGDSAAYFCASSGDSLNTEAFFGQGTRLTVV.

The chain carries TRBV6-2 or TRBV6-3 and TRBJ2-1, with D unclear. V was clipped by 2 bases and J by 12 bases, with 20 bases between them. Germline V lookup: CDR1 MNHEY, CDR2 SVGEGT. There are 15 residues in the CDR3. CDR3 in amino acids: CASSYQTLARKGQFF. Written as DNA, the CDR3 is TGTGCCAGCAGTTACCAGACCCTGGCCCGCAAGGGGCAGTTCTTC.

This clonotype was counted a few times. This chain links TRBV6-2 or TRBV6-3 with TRBJ2-3, with TRBD2 matching over 7 bases. The V and J ends lost 2 bases and 0 bases, in that order; junction bases with no gene match: 5. This CDR3 has 16 residues. Looked up from germline, CDR1 is MNHEY and CDR2 is SVGEGT. CDR3 sequence reads: CASSYGSSGSTDTQYF. CDR3 nucleotide sequence: TGTGCCAGCAGTTACGGCTCTAGCGGAAGCACAGATACGCAGTATTTT.

This clonotype has a handful of counts. The rearrangement joins TRBV12-3 or TRBV12-4 to TRBJ1-5; D remains unclear. This CDR3 comprises 14 residues. V lost 1 base and J 1 base, leaving 5 bases between the germline ends. CDR3 DNA: TGTGCCAGCAGTTTAGAAGTAAGCAATCAGCCCCAGCATTTT. This encodes CASSLEVSNQPQHF.

This clonotype was recorded many times. The chain recombines TRBV10-3 with TRBJ2-1; no clear D gene. CDR3 length: 14 residues. Between the trimmed V and J ends, which lost 3 bases and 6 bases, there was a span of 12 bases. CDR1 is ENHRY and CDR2 is SYGVKD in the germline V gene. The CDR3 bases are TGTGCCATCAGTGAACAGCTAGGCCGCAATGAGCAGTTCTTC. Protein: CAISEQLGRNEQFF.

This clonotype has a count of ten or more. The chain employs TRBV16 and TRBJ2-2, with D maybe TRBD2 (6 bases). Germline CDR1 reads KGHSY; CDR2 reads FQNENV. V was cut by 6 bases and J by 8 bases, with 13 bases left in between. This CDR3 has 13 residues. The CDR3 sequence is CASSPTRPGELFF. CDR3 coding DNA: TGTGCCAGCAGTCCGACTAGGCCGGGGGAGCTGTTTTTT.

V gene TRBV5-8 combines with J gene TRBJ2-7; 7 bases are a match to TRBD1. CDR1 is SGHTS and CDR2 is YDEGEE in the germline V gene. Losses at the gene ends were 7 bases for V and 4 bases for J; bases not matched to a gene: 11. This CDR3 contains 14 residues. CDR3 bases: TGTGCCAGCGGGGCTCAGGGGGAGACGTACGAGCAGTACTTC. It yields the protein CASGAQGETYEQYF.

The V and J genes are TRBV7-8 and TRBJ1-2; D is uncertain. This CDR3 spans 13 amino acids. The ends were cut back, 0 bases at V and 4 bases at J, with 6 bases in the middle. CDR1 is SGHVS, CDR2 FQNEAQ, per germline. For the CDR3, the DNA is TGTGCCAGCAGCTTAGCAGAGGGCTATGGCTACACCTTC. Amino acid sequence: CASSLAEGYGYTF. The full variable domain, with the rest looked up from reference TRBV7-8 and TRBJ1-2, is GAGVSQSPRYKVAKRGQDVALRCDPISGHVSLFWYQQALGQGPEFLTYFQNEAQLDKSGLPSDRFFAERPEGSVSTLKIQRTQQEDSAVYLCASSLAEGYGYTFGSGTRLTVV.

This clonotype was seen many times. The genes are TRBV5-1 and TRBJ2-5, with TRBD2 matching over 9 bases. This CDR3 has 15 amino acids. The J segment lost 3 bases and the V segment lost 9 bases, leaving 12 bases of the junction unmatched. Looked up from germline, CDR1 is SGHRS and CDR2 is YFSETQ. The chain's CDR3 is CATAAGGQPKETQYF. The CDR3 DNA reads as TGCGCCACCGCAGCGGGGGGACAGCCTAAAGAGACCCAGTACTTC.

V and J are TRBV5-4 and TRBJ2-5; TRBD2 agrees at 7 bases. The CDR3 covers 16 residues. Germline CDR1 reads SGHNT; CDR2 reads YYREEE (reference sequence). V trimming: 2 bases; J trimming: 0 bases; junction bases outside the gene matches: 7. This CDR3 reads CASSFPRAGDQETQYF. In nucleotides, the CDR3 is TGTGCCAGCAGCTTCCCCAGGGCGGGGGACCAAGAGACCCAGTACTTC.